This entry lists 5 T cell receptor beta chains sequenced from one sample in a study of neurological immune-mediated disorders. TCRdb reprocessed the 5' RACE reads with MiXCR, giving one entry per CDR3 protein. The sample includes over 35,000 distinct CDR3 sequences, approximately 11% of them seen just once. The sequenced sample consisted of PBMCs. These receptors were taken from a female donor in good health.

This clonotype has a count of ten or more. V is TRBV4-1 and J is TRBJ2-7; 7 bases map to TRBD1. CDR3 size: 17 residues. Germline assignment: CDR1 MGHRA and CDR2 YSYEKL. Trimming took 2 bases from V and 0 from J; bases not matched to a gene: 10. The CDR3 bases are TGCGCCAGCAGCCAACCCAGCGGACAGGCTCTCTCCTACGAGCAGTACTTC. It specifies CASSQPSGQALSYEQYF.

This clonotype was observed at least ten times. The rearrangement joins TRBV2 to TRBJ1-5; D is unclear. CDR1 SNHLY and CDR2 FYNNEI come from the germline V gene. Trimming took off 5 bases at V and 7 bases at J, with 12 bases between the two ends. The length of the CDR3 is 13 residues. DNA of the CDR3: TGTGCCAGCAGTTTTGGACTGAACCAGCCCCAGCATTTT. Its translation: CASSFGLNQPQHF.

This clonotype was counted ten times or more. The chain employs TRBV3-1 and TRBJ1-2, with 12 bases that match TRBD1. V shed 4 bases and J 4 bases; nucleotides not matched to a gene: 4. This CDR3 comprises 15 residues. Germline CDR1 LGHDT, CDR2 YNNKEL (reference sequence). CDR3 region: CASSRSGQGAYGYTF. In nucleotides, the CDR3 is TGTGCCAGCAGCCGATCGGGACAGGGGGCCTATGGCTACACCTTC.

This clonotype was counted only a few times. The chain joins TRBV2 to TRBJ1-6; TRBD1 agrees at 9 bases. Germline V gene lookup returns CDR1 SNHLY and CDR2 FYNNEI. The CDR3 has 15 residues. Germline trimming cut 4 bases from V and 8 bases from J; bases unmatched to any gene: 6. For the CDR3, the DNA is TGTGCCAGCAGTGGGGGGACAGGGAATTATTCACCCCTCCACTTT. Amino acids: CASSGGTGNYSPLHF. Full variable domain (missing parts from reference TRBV2 and TRBJ1-6): EPEVTQTPSHQVTQMGQEVILRCVPISNHLYFYWYRQILGQKVEFLVSFYNNEISEKSEIFDDQFSVERPDGSNFTLKIRSTKLEDSAMYFCASSGGTGNYSPLHFGNGTRLTVT.

This clonotype occurred many times. The chain is built from TRBV12-3 or TRBV12-4 and TRBJ2-3, with 9 bases fitting TRBD1. Germline trimming cut 3 bases from V and 4 bases from J; bases unmatched to any gene: 5. CDR3 length equals 15 residues. CDR3 amino acids: CASSFRTGVSDTQYF. The CDR3 DNA reads as TGTGCCAGCAGTTTCCGGACAGGGGTGTCAGATACGCAGTATTTT.